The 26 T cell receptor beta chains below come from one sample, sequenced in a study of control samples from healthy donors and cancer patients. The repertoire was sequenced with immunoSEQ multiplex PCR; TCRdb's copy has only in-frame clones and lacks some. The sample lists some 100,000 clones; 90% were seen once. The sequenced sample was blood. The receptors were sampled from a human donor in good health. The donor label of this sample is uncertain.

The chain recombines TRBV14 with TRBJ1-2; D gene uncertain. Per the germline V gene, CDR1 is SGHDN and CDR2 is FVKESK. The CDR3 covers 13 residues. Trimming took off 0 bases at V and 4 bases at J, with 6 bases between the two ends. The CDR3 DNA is TGTGCCAGCAGCCAAGATGTGGGCTATGGCTACACCTTC. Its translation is CASSQDVGYGYTF.

DNA for the CDR3: TGTGCCAGCAGCTCGGGCCCTCATGAGGAGACCCAGTACTTC. It codes for CASSSGPHEETQYF. V and J are TRBV5-6 and TRBJ2-5; D unresolved. The CDR3 consists of 14 residues. Trimming cost V 3 bases and J 5 bases, with 14 bases left between them. CDR1 is SGHDT and CDR2 is YYEEEE in the germline V gene. Full variable domain (remainder filled in from reference TRBV5-6 and TRBJ2-5): DAGVTQSPTHLIKTRGQQVTLRCSPKSGHDTVSWYQQALGQGPQFIFQYYEEEERQRGNFPDRFSGHQFPNYSSELNVNALLLGDSALYLCASSSGPHEETQYFGPGTRLLVL.

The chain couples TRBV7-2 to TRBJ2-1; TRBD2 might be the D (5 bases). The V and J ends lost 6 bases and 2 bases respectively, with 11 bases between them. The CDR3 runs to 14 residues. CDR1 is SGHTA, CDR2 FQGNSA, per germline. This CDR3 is CASSFYSAYNEQFF. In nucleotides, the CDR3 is TGTGCCAGCAGTTTCTATAGCGCCTACAATGAGCAGTTCTTC.

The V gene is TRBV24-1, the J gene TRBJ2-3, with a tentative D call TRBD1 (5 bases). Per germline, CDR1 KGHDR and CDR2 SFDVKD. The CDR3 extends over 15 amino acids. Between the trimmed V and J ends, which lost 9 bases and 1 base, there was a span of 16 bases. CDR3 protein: CATGSRVGRTDTQYF. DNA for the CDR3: TGTGCCACCGGGTCCAGGGTTGGGCGCACAGATACGCAGTATTTT.

The CDR3 region is CASSLGLAQETQYF. CDR3 in DNA: TGCGCCAGCAGCCTGGGACTAGCTCAAGAGACCCAGTACTTC. This chain links TRBV5-1 with TRBJ2-5; 9 nucleotides line up with TRBD2. The length of the CDR3 is 14 residues. Per germline, CDR1 SGHRS and CDR2 YFSETQ. After removal of 4 bases from V and 2 bases from J, the junction contained 3 bases not matched to a gene.

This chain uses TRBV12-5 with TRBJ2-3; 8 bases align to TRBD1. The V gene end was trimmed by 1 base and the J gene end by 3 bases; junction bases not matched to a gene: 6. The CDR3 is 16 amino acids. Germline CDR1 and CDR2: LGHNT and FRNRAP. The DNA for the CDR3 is TGTGCTAGTGGTTTGGGCGACAGGGGATCGACAGATACGCAGTATTTT. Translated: CASGLGDRGSTDTQYF.

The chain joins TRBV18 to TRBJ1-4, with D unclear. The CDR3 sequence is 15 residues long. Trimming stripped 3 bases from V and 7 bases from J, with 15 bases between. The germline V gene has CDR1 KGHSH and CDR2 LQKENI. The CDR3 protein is CASSPPVATGEKLFF. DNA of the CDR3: TGTGCCAGCTCACCCCCGGTGGCAACGGGTGAAAAACTGTTTTTT.

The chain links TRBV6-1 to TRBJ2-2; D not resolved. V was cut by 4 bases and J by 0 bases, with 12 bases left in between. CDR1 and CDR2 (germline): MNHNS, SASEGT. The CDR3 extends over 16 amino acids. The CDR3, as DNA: TGTGCCAGCAGTGTGGCAATGGGGACGAACACCGGGGAGCTGTTTTTT. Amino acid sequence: CASSVAMGTNTGELFF.

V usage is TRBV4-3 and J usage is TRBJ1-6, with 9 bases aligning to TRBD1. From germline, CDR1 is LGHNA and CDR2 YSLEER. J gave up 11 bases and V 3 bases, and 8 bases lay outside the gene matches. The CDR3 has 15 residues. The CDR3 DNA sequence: TGCGCCAGCAGCCAGGGGGACAGGGAGGGGACACCCCTCCACTTT. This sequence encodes CASSQGDREGTPLHF.

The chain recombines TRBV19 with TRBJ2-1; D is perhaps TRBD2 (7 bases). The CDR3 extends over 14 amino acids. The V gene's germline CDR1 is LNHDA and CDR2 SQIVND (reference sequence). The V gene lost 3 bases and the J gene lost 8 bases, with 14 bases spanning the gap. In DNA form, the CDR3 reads TGTGCCAGTAGTATTGAGGTGGGGGGGCATGAGCAGTTCTTC. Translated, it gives CASSIEVGGHEQFF.

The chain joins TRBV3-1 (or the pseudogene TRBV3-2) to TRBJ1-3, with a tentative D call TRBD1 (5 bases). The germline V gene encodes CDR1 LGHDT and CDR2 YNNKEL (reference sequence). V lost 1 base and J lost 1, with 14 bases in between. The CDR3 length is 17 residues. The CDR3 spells CASSQAVPGMSGNTIYF. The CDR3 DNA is TGTGCCAGCAGCCAAGCAGTTCCAGGGATGTCTGGAAACACCATATATTTT.

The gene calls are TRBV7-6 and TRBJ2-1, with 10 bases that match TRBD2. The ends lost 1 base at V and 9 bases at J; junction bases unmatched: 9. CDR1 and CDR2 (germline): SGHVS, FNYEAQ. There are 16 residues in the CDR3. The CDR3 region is CASSLGPSGGASEQFF. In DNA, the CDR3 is TGTGCCAGCAGCTTAGGTCCCAGCGGGGGGGCCAGTGAGCAGTTCTTC.

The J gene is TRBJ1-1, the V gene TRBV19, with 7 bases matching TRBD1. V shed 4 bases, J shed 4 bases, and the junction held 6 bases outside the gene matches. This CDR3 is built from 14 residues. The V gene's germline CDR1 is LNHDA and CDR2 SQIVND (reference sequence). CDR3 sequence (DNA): TGTGCCAGTAGTACCACAGGGGAGGGCACTGAAGCTTTCTTT. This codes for CASSTTGEGTEAFF.

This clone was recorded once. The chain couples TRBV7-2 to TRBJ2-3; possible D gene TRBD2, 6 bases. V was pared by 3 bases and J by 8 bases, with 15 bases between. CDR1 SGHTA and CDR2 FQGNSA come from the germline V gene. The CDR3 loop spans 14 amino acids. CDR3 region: CASSLGTYPPTQYF. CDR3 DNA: TGTGCCAGCAGCTTGGGGACTTACCCGCCTACGCAGTATTTT.

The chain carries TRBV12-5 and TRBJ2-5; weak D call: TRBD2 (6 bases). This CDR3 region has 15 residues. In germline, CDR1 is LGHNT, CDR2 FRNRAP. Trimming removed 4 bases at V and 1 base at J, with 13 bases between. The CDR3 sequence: CASGSRDFFQETQYF. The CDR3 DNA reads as TGTGCTAGTGGTTCCCGGGACTTTTTCCAAGAGACCCAGTACTTC.

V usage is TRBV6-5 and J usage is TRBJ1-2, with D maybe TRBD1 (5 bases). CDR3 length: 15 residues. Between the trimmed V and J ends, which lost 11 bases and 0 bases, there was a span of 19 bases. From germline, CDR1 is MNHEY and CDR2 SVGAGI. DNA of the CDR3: TGTGCCGCCGGAACCCAGGGCAAACCTAACTATGGCTACACCTTC. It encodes CAAGTQGKPNYGYTF.

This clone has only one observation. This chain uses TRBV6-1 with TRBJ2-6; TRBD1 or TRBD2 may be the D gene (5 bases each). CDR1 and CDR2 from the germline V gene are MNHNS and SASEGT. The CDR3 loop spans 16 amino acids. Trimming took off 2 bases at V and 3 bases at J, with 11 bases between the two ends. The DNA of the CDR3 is TGTGCCAGCAGTGAATTGAGGGGATTTGGGGCCAACGTCCTGACTTTC. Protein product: CASSELRGFGANVLTF.

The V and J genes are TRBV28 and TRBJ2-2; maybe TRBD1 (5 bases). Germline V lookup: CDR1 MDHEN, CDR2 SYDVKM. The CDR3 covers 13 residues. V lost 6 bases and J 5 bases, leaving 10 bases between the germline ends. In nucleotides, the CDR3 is TGTGCCAGCAGGGGGCAGATAACCGGGGAGCTGTTTTTT. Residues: CASRGQITGELFF.

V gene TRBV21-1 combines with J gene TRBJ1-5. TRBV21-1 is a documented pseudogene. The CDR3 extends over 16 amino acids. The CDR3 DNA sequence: TGTGCCAGCAGCAAAGATCACCGGGACTTAAATCAGCCCCAGCATTTT. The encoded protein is CASSKDHRDLNQPQHF.

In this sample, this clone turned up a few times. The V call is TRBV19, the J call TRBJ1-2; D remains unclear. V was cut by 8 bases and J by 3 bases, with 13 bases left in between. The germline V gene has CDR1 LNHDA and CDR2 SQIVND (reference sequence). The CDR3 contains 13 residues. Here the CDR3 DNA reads TGTGCCAGTTCACCAGCTAACTACTATGGCTACACCTTC. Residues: CASSPANYYGYTF.

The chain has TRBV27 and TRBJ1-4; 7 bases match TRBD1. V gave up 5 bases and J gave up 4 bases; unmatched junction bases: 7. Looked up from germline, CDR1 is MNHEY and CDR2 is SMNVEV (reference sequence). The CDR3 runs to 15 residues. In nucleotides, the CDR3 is TGTGCCAGCAGTGAGTACAGGGGCGGTAATGAAAAACTGTTTTTT. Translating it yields CASSEYRGGNEKLFF.

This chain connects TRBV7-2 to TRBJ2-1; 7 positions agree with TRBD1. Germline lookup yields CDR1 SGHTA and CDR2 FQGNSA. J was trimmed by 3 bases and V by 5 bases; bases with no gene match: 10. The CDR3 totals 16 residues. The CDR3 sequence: CASSVNRDSLYNEQFF. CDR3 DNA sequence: TGTGCCAGCAGCGTGAATCGGGACAGCCTCTACAATGAGCAGTTCTTC.

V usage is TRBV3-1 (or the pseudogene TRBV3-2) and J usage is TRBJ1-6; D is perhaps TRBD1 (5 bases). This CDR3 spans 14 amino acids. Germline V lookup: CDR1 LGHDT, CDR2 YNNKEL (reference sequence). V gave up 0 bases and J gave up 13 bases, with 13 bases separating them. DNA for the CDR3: TGTGCCAGCAGCCAAGATCCGGGACGCGCGCCCCTCCACTTT. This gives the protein CASSQDPGRAPLHF.

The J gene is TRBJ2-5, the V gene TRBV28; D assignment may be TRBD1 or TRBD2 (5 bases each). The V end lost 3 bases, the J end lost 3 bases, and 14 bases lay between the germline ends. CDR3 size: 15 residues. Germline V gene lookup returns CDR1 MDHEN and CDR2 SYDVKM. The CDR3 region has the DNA TGTGCCAGCAGTTTTCAGGGACGGGGCGAAGAGACCCAGTACTTC. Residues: CASSFQGRGEETQYF.

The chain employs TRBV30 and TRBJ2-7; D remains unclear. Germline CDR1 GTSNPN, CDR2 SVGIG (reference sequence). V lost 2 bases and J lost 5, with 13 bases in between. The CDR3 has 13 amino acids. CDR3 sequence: CAWSLKGLDEQYF. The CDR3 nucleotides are TGTGCCTGGAGTTTAAAGGGTTTGGACGAGCAGTACTTC.

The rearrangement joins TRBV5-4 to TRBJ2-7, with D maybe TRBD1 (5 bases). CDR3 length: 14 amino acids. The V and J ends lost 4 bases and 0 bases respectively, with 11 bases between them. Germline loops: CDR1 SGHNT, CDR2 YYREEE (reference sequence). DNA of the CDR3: TGTGCCAGCAGCGATCGAAGGGGCTCCTACGAGCAGTACTTC. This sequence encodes CASSDRRGSYEQYF.